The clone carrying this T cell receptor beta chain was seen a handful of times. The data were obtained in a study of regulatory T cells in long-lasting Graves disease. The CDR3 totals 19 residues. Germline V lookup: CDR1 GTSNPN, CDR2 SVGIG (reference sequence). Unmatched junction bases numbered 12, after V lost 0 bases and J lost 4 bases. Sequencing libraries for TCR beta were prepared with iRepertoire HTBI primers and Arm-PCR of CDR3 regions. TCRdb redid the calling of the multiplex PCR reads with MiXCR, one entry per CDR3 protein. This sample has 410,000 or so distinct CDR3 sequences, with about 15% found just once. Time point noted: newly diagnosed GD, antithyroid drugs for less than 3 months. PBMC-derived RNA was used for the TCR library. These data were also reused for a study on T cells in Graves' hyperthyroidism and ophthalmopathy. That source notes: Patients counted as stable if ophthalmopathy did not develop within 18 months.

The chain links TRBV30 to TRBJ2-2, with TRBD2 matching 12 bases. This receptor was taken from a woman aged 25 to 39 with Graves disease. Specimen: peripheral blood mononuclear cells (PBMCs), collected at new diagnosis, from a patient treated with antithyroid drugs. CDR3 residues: CAWSVRRLAGGSSTGELFF. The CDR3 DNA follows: TGTGCCTGGAGTGTACGGCGGCTAGCGGGAGGGTCAAGCACCGGGGAGCTGTTTTTT.